This T cell receptor (beta chain) was recovered during a study of graft-versus-host responses after intestinal transplantation. Background on the study: Recipients got multivisceral, liver-intestinal, or isolated intestinal transplants. Among the recipients, all got anti-thymocyte globulin induction and then tacrolimus and steroids for 3 to 4 years.

Whole-study results and caveats: Analysis identified GvH clones in recipient marrow, with some appearing first in ileum or blood. An association linked early post-transplant HvG declines with peak circulating GvH clone levels.

Libraries were prepared by immunoSEQ multiplex PCR; TCRdb keeps only in-frame clonotypes and omits some of them. The sample contains tens of thousands of clones, approximately 92% of which appear only once. Regarding this clone: What it binds is not known.

CDR3 length: 13 amino acids. Germline loops: CDR1 ENHRY, CDR2 SYGVKD. V lost 3 bases to trimming and J lost 8 bases, with 13 bases between them. This sequence was found in a human patient who received an intestinal transplant, so some T cells may come from the graft donor. The gene calls are TRBV10-3 and TRBJ1-2, with D possibly matching TRBD1 (5 bases). The sequenced sample was PBMCs, obtained more than 64 days after intestinal transplantation. The CDR3 loop reads CAISDPEYRGYTF. The CDR3 DNA sequence: TGTGCCATCAGTGACCCAGAGTACAGGGGCTACACCTTC.